This TCR beta chain was captured in a study of blood T cell repertoires in COVID-19. The germline gives CDR1 LNHDA, CDR2 SQIVND (reference sequence). After removal of 6 bases from V and 7 bases from J, the junction contained 7 bases not matched to a gene. The CDR3 sequence is 15 residues long. Assay used: immunoSEQ multiplex PCR; TCRdb lists only in-frame clones, some missing. The sample lists 120,000 to 150,000 clones, 82% occurring once. The clonotype comes from a human donor with acute or convalescent COVID-19. The donor label of this sample is uncertain. Sequenced: peripheral blood. The chain employs TRBV19 and TRBJ2-1, with 12 bases identical to TRBD2. In DNA, the CDR3 is TGTGCCAGTAGCCAAACTAGCGGGGGGCCAAATGAGCAGTTCTTC. It yields the protein CASSQTSGGPNEQFF.